The entry that follows covers one TCR beta chain sequence. Seattle enrolled patients during active infection and tracked them longitudinally. Authors' processing steps: Estimated nucleated cell counts came from reference gene primer amplification. Here immunoSEQ multiplex PCR was the method, and the copy in TCRdb shows in-frame clones only, minus some. That table supplies the V and J calls and clone size; D and trimming were determined from the DNA. The sample lists about 160,000 clones; approximately 79% were seen once. The sample belongs to a study of blood T cell repertoires in COVID-19. About the study: Both acute and convalescent COVID-19 samples were obtained from the United States, Italy and Spain.

This CDR3 region has 15 residues. In germline, CDR1 is LNHNV, CDR2 YYDKDF (reference sequence). The V and J ends lost 1 base and 2 bases respectively, with 12 bases between them. Sequencing used peripheral blood. The chain has TRBV15 and TRBJ2-7, with D tentatively TRBD2 (6 bases). This clonotype was sampled from a woman aged 40 to 50 with COVID-19, enrolled during active disease. The CDR3 here is CATSRVGGATYEQYF. In nucleotides, the CDR3 is TGTGCCACCAGCAGAGTAGGCGGGGCAACCTACGAGCAGTACTTC.